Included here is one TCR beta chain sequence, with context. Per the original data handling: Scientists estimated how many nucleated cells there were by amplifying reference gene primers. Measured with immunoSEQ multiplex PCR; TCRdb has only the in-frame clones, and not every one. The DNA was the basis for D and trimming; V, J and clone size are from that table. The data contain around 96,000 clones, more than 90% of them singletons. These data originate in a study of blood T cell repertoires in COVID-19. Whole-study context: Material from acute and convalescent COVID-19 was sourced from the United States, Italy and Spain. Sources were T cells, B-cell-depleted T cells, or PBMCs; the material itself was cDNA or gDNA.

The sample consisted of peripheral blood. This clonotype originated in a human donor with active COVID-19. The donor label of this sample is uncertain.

CDR3 DNA: TGTGCCAGCAGCCGAGGGATGGGCACCATATATTTT. It yields the protein CASSRGMGTIYF. The rearrangement links TRBV12-3 or TRBV12-4 to TRBJ1-3; D call uncertain. This CDR3 contains 12 residues. Trimming removed 6 bases from V and 9 bases from J, with 12 bases in between.